Each of the 32 T cell receptor beta chains below was sequenced from the same sample in a study of tumor and adjacent non-tumor tissue in lung cancer. This sample's RNA came from whole unsorted tissue. More than 3 cm separated this lung sample from the edge of the tumor. The library came from three nested PCR rounds adapted from ARM-PCR protocols. A single record per CDR3 protein comes from TCRdb applying MiXCR to the multiplex PCR reads. The sample records about 90,000 distinct CDR3 sequences, around 82% being singletons. Sequenced sample: distant non-tumor lung tissue. The receptor set was obtained from a woman between 50 and 59 years old with non-small cell lung cancer.

This clonotype showed up just a few times. V and J are TRBV11-2 and TRBJ1-1; D perhaps matches TRBD1 (6 bases). Trimming left V 8 bases short and J 1 base short, with 14 bases between. CDR3 length: 14 residues. Germline V CDR1 and CDR2: SGHAT, FQNNGV. CDR3 loop: CASLEPGANTEAFF. The CDR3, as DNA: TGTGCCAGCTTAGAGCCGGGGGCGAACACTGAAGCTTTCTTT.

The chain employs TRBV12-3 or TRBV12-4 and TRBJ2-1; D is undetermined. V shed 7 bases and J shed 0 bases, with 25 bases lying between them. The CDR3 runs 19 residues. CDR3 coding DNA: TGTGCCAGCAATTCCTATAGGATCCTGATAGATAGCTCCTACAATGAGCAGTTCTTC. As protein: CASNSYRILIDSSYNEQFF.

A remark on this clonotype: Since the CDR3 does not end with the conserved phenylalanine or tryptophan, this likely comes from a read error. The V call is TRBV6-6, the J call TRBJ2-7; D gene unclear. This CDR3 contains 12 residues. Germline-derived CDR1 and CDR2 are MNHNY and SVGAGI (reference sequence). The germline V and J ends were trimmed by 10 bases and 6 bases, with 16 bases remaining between them. The DNA for the CDR3 is TGTGCCACCTCGTTGGTATCGTGCGAGCAGTACATC. This encodes CATSLVSCEQYI.

A note on this clonotype: Compared with germline, one end of the junction differs, possibly owing to a read error. The chain joins TRBV29-1 to TRBJ2-1, with D uncertain. Germline V lookup: CDR1 SQVTM, CDR2 ANQGSEA. The CDR3 contains 17 residues. This chain's CDR3 is CSAEDLGGWCSYNEQLF. The CDR3 coding sequence is TGCAGTGCTGAAGATCTAGGCGGCTGGTGCTCCTACAATGAGCAGTTGTTC.

This chain joins TRBV3-1 and TRBJ2-7, with D possibly being TRBD1 or TRBD2 (6 bases each). Germline V gene lookup returns CDR1 LGHDT and CDR2 YNNKEL (reference sequence). The CDR3 consists of 13 residues. The V gene lost 3 bases and the J gene lost 3 bases, with 9 bases spanning the gap. The CDR3 nucleotides read TGTGCCAGCAGCCAGGCGGGACACTACGAGCAGTACTTC. It specifies CASSQAGHYEQYF.

A word on this clonotype: The conserved closing phenylalanine or tryptophan is absent in this CDR3, likely reflecting a read error. V is TRBV12-3 or TRBV12-4 and J is TRBJ1-1, with D perhaps TRBD1 (5 bases). Deletions cut 6 bases from V and 5 bases from J, with 16 bases between. CDR3 length equals 14 residues. CDR3 nucleotides: TGTGCCAGCAGCGCCAGGGCCTCCGGGACTGAAGCTTTCATT. Amino acids: CASSARASGTEAFI.

CDR3 DNA sequence: TGCGCCAGTAGCGGTACAGGGGTGGGTTACAATGAGCAGTTCTTC. It specifies CASSGTGVGYNEQFF. This chain uses TRBV10-2 with TRBJ2-1; tentative D call: TRBD1 (7 bases). The germline CDR1 and CDR2 sequences are WSHSY and SAAADI. CDR3 length: 15 residues. V gave up 9 bases and J gave up 4 bases, with 19 bases separating them.

Comment on this clonotype: The junction departs from germline at one end; a sequencing error may be responsible. The chain uses TRBV6-2 or TRBV6-3 and TRBJ2-2, with 7 bases matching TRBD1. Germline CDR1 is MNHEY and CDR2 is SVGEGT. The CDR3 has 15 residues. CDR3 in DNA: TGTACCAGCAGTCGACAGGGAACAGTCACCGGGGAGCTGTTTTTT. Translated: CTSSRQGTVTGELFF.

Comments on this clonotype: The missing conserved phenylalanine or tryptophan at the end of this CDR3 makes a read error likely. V gene TRBV10-1 combines with J gene TRBJ2-3, with D perhaps TRBD2 (5 bases). The CDR3 length is 13 residues. Germline CDR1 is WNHNN and CDR2 is SYGVQD (reference sequence). CDR3 amino acids: CASSEAGTETQYY. As DNA, the CDR3 is TGCGCCAGCAGCGAGGCGGGCACAGAAACGCAGTATTAT.

This rearrangement joins TRBV5-4 to TRBJ2-3, with 7 bases that match TRBD2. From germline, CDR1 is SGHNT and CDR2 YYREEE (reference sequence). The CDR3 consists of 18 residues. The CDR3 region has the DNA TGTACCAACAGCTTGGTTGCGGGAGTAGTGGATGTCACGGATACGCAGTATTTT. Protein sequence: CTNSLVAGVVDVTDTQYF.

This clonotype was seen just once. A read error may explain this, as a much larger clone is one base away. The J gene is TRBJ2-6, the V gene TRBV20-1; D possibly corresponds to TRBD1 (6 bases). Germline loops: CDR1 DFQATT, CDR2 SNEGSKA (reference sequence). This CDR3 has 19 amino acids. V lost 4 bases to trimming and J lost 0 bases, with 22 bases between them. The CDR3 is CSAIDGSVSGVSGANVLTF. DNA for the CDR3: TGCAGTGCTATAGATGGTTCGGTTTCAGGGGTCTCTGGGGCCAACGTCCTGACTTTC.

As for this clonotype: One end of the junction does not line up with germline, which may come from a read error. The rearrangement joins TRBV2 to TRBJ1-5; D ambiguous. This CDR3 is built from 13 residues. Germline CDR1 is SNHLY and CDR2 is FYNNEI. The CDR3 protein is CASRMVSNQPQHF. For the CDR3, the DNA is TGTGCTAGCAGGATGGTTAGCAATCAGCCCCAGCATTTT. Looking up the rest from reference TRBV2 and TRBJ1-5 gives the full variable domain: EPEVTQTPSHQVTQMGQEVILRCVPISNHLYFYWYRQILGQKVEFLVSFYNNEISEKSEIFDDQFSVERPDGSNFTLKIRSTKLEDSAMYFCASRMVSNQPQHFGDGTRLSIL.

J is TRBJ2-7 and V is TRBV11-2; TRBD2 aligns across 15 bases. There are 17 residues in the CDR3. The trim removed 5 bases at V and 7 bases at J, leaving 12 bases unmatched. CDR1 is SGHAT, CDR2 FQNNGV, per germline. The CDR3 loop is CASSPWTSGRALWEQYF. For the CDR3, the DNA is TGTGCCAGCAGCCCCTGGACTAGCGGGAGGGCTTTATGGGAGCAGTACTTC.

On this clonotype itself: A junction end diverges from the germline sequence, so it may reflect a read error. The J gene is TRBJ2-7, the V gene TRBV29-1; 11 bases are a match to TRBD2. The germline CDR1 and CDR2 sequences are SQVTM and ANQGSEA. The CDR3 contains 16 residues. The CDR3 DNA reads as TGTAGTGTGAAACTAGCGGGAGTCGCGTCGAACTACGAGCAGTACTTC. Translating gives CSVKLAGVASNYEQYF.

In regard to this clonotype: This may stem from a read error, because a much larger clone lies one nucleotide away. This CDR3 fails to terminate in the conserved phenylalanine or tryptophan, so it likely reflects a read error. The V call is TRBV25-1, the J call TRBJ2-4; TRBD2 agrees at 10 bases. V gave up 2 bases and J gave up 3 bases; unmatched junction bases: 10. The CDR3 totals 18 residues. Per the germline V gene, CDR1 is MGHDK and CDR2 is SYGVNS. The CDR3 sequence: CASSEGPSGSSDKNIQYS. The CDR3 DNA follows: TGTGCCAGCAGTGAAGGTCCTAGCGGGAGTTCTGACAAAAACATTCAGTACTCC.

This clonotype showed up many times. The chain uses TRBV12-3 or TRBV12-4 and TRBJ1-1, with TRBD1 matching 7 bases. The CDR3 contains 15 residues. The ends lost 6 bases at V and 1 base at J; junction bases unmatched: 8. CDR3 region: CASRGATGSNTEAFF. In DNA, the CDR3 is TGTGCCAGCAGGGGTGCGACAGGGTCGAACACTGAAGCTTTCTTT.

Points on this clonotype: One end of the junction is discordant with germline, which a read error may explain. The chain carries TRBV28 and TRBJ2-2, with TRBD2 matching 11 bases. CDR1 MDHEN and CDR2 SYDVKM come from the germline V gene. The CDR3 contains 16 residues. The CDR3 region is CASTARGLAGTGKLFF. In DNA form, the CDR3 reads TGTGCTAGCACCGCTCGAGGACTAGCGGGCACCGGGAAGCTGTTTTTT.

This clonotype was detected a few times. An end of the junction does not agree with germline; a read error may underlie this. This chain joins TRBV28 and TRBJ2-7; 12 nucleotides line up with TRBD2. This CDR3 contains 13 residues. Germline loops: CDR1 MDHEN, CDR2 SYDVKM. The CDR3 protein is CASWTSGTYKQYF. CDR3 nucleotides: TGTGCCAGCTGGACTAGCGGGACCTACAAGCAGTACTTC.

Details on this clonotype: A much bigger clone sits one base away, suggesting this may be a read error. The rearrangement joins TRBV7-3 to TRBJ2-3; D uncertain. CDR3 length: 13 residues. Germline CDR1 is SGHTA and CDR2 is FQGTGA. Trimming removed 3 bases from V and 3 bases from J, with 7 bases in between. The CDR3 loop is CASSFGETDTQYF. Written as DNA, the CDR3 is TGTGCCAGCAGCTTCGGCGAAACAGATACGCAGTATTTT.

Remarks on this clonotype: A much bigger clone sits one base away, suggesting this may be a read error. The chain links TRBV30 to TRBJ2-7; D is undetermined. Trimming took 0 bases from V and 5 from J, leaving 17 bases between them. The CDR3 runs 15 residues. Germline V CDR1 and CDR2: GTSNPN, SVGIG (reference sequence). The CDR3, as DNA: TGTGCCTGGAGTGTAACCGGACGGGTAAGCAACGAGCAGTACTTC. It specifies CAWSVTGRVSNEQYF.

A remark on this clonotype: One junction end disagrees with the germline gene, perhaps due to a read error. The rearrangement links TRBV6-2 or TRBV6-3 to TRBJ2-1, with D hard to call. CDR1 is MNHEY and CDR2 is SVGEGT in the germline V gene. The CDR3 sequence is 13 residues long. In DNA form, the CDR3 reads TGTGCCAGTAGTTACCTCTCCTACAATGACCAGTTCTTC. Translating gives CASSYLSYNDQFF.

Turning to this clonotype: A clone one base away is much larger, so this may be a read error. This sequence joins TRBV30 and TRBJ1-2; 10 nucleotides align to TRBD1. Looked up from germline, CDR1 is GTSNPN and CDR2 is SVGIG (reference sequence). This CDR3 contains 17 residues. After removal of 2 bases from V and 1 base from J, the junction contained 10 bases not matched to a gene. CDR3 in amino acids: CAWSLRDRGKDNYGYTF. The CDR3 DNA is TGTGCCTGGAGTCTCCGGGACAGGGGCAAGGATAACTATGGCTACACCTTC.

The chain combines TRBV11-2 with TRBJ1-2, with D possibly TRBD1 on 5 matching bases. The V gene's germline CDR1 is SGHAT and CDR2 FQNNGV. The V end was cut by 0 bases, the J end by 11 bases, with 19 bases between. CDR3 length: 15 residues. DNA of the CDR3: TGTGCCAGCAGCTTAGAATCTCAGGGAATGGGCGGATACACCTTC. It encodes CASSLESQGMGGYTF.

The chain combines TRBV4-1 with TRBJ2-7; 11 positions match TRBD2. The CDR3 runs to 15 residues. With V trimmed by 8 bases and J by 6 bases, 12 bases remained unmatched. The germline V gene has CDR1 MGHRA and CDR2 YSYEKL. In DNA, the CDR3 is TGCGCCAGCGACAAGACCCTAGCGGGAGGTGGCGAGCAGTACTTC. Protein: CASDKTLAGGGEQYF.

For this clonotype: A read error may produce the germline difference seen at one junction end. The chain has TRBV7-9 and TRBJ2-7; D uncertain. Germline CDR1 reads SEHNR; CDR2 reads FQNEAQ (reference sequence). This CDR3 contains 14 residues. CDR3 sequence (DNA): TGTGCCAGCAGCTCGCCCGGCGGATCCTACGGGCAGTACTTC. As protein: CASSSPGGSYGQYF. Drawing the rest from reference TRBV7-9 and TRBJ2-7, the complete variable domain is DTGVSQNPRHKITKRGQNVTFRCDPISEHNRLYWYRQTLGQGPEFLTYFQNEAQLEKSRLLSDRFSAERPKGSFSTLEIQRTEQGDSAMYLCASSSPGGSYGQYFGPGTRLTVT.

This clonotype appeared a few times. A much more abundant neighbour one base away suggests this may be a read error. This sequence joins TRBV11-2 and TRBJ1-1, with a weak D call TRBD1 (6 bases). Germline loops: CDR1 SGHAT, CDR2 FQNNGV. CDR3 size: 15 residues. The CDR3 sequence is CVSSFGQSMNTEAFF. CDR3 DNA sequence: TGTGTCAGCAGCTTCGGACAGTCCATGAACACTGAAGCTTTCTTT.

To note about this clonotype: This is likely a read error, given that the CDR3 carries no conserved phenylalanine or tryptophan at its end. The DNA is left out, because the CDR3 cannot be placed on it with certainty; the CDR3 is given as TCRdb lists it. This rearrangement joins TRBV4-2 to TRBJ2-1; TRBD2 reflects the table's D call only, with no check against the DNA. CDR1 LGHNA and CDR2 YNFKEQ come from the germline V gene. From its first to its last residue, the CDR3 has 16 amino acids. The CDR3 is CASSQEAGDPYNEQLL.

This clonotype is classed as medium-sized. The rearrangement links TRBV29-1 to TRBJ2-5; D gene uncertain. The CDR3 runs to 15 residues. Germline CDR1 reads SQVTM; CDR2 reads ANQGSEA. Trimming took 6 bases from V and 0 from J, leaving 17 bases between them. The CDR3 here is CSVVGRLVDQETQYF. CDR3 nucleotides: TGCAGCGTGGTGGGTCGTTTAGTGGACCAAGAGACCCAGTACTTC.

This clonotype was recorded many times. The rearrangement links TRBV5-1 to TRBJ2-7; D is ambiguous. The V and J ends lost 4 bases and 2 bases respectively, with 16 bases between them. This CDR3 is built from 15 residues. Germline loops: CDR1 SGHRS, CDR2 YFSETQ. CDR3 nucleotides: TGCGCCAGCAGCCCGAACCTATTCAACACCTACGAGCAGTACTTC. Encoded protein: CASSPNLFNTYEQYF.

Concerning this clonotype: A read error may produce the germline difference seen at one junction end. CDR3 bases: TGTCCCAGCACCACACGGGACACCCCCTACGAGCACTACTTC. Translation gives CPSTTRDTPYEHYF. V and J are TRBV6-6 and TRBJ2-7, with D possibly TRBD1 on 6 matching bases. CDR3 length: 14 amino acids. The germline V gene encodes CDR1 MNHNY and CDR2 SVGAGI (reference sequence).

The sample holds a few counts of this clonotype. V usage is TRBV28 and J usage is TRBJ1-5; D is possibly TRBD1 (5 bases). V shed 8 bases and J shed 6 bases, with 20 bases lying between them. The CDR3 totals 15 residues. Germline values: CDR1 MDHEN, CDR2 SYDVKM. The CDR3 region has the DNA TGTGCCAGCTCCCCCAGGTGGAGGGGCAGTCAGCCCCAGCATTTT. This sequence encodes CASSPRWRGSQPQHF. Variable domain in full (rest from reference TRBV28 and TRBJ1-5): DVKVTQSSRYLVKRTGEKVFLECVQDMDHENMFWYRQDPGLGLRLIYFSYDVKMKEKGDIPEGYSVSREKKERFSLILESASTNQTSMYLCASSPRWRGSQPQHFGDGTRLSIL.

As for this clonotype: Given a much more abundant clone one base away, this may be a read error. The genes are TRBV7-8 and TRBJ1-4; D perhaps matches TRBD1 (6 bases). CDR3 length: 15 amino acids. Looked up from germline, CDR1 is SGHVS and CDR2 is FQNEAQ. CDR3 loop: CTSSLEGRGGEKLFF. For the CDR3, the DNA is TGTACCAGCAGCTTAGAGGGCAGGGGAGGGGAAAAACTGTTTTTT.